The next 30 T cell receptor beta chains were all read from a single sample in a study of early T cells in non-severe SARS-CoV-2 infection. TCRdb re-derived calls from the 5' RACE reads in MiXCR, one entry per CDR3 protein. This table has more than 90,000 distinct CDR3 sequences, 11% appearing once. The sample was whole blood. The receptors were sampled from an adult who was a healthcare worker with PCR-confirmed SARS-CoV-2 infection or an uninfected control (not recorded which).

This clonotype appeared many times. The chain carries TRBV28 and TRBJ1-1; maybe TRBD1 (6 bases). Germline values: CDR1 MDHEN, CDR2 SYDVKM. This CDR3 has 14 residues. V lost 3 bases, J lost 1 base, and 9 bases lay in between. The CDR3 here is CASSFTGPNTEAFF. The CDR3, as DNA: TGTGCCAGCAGTTTTACAGGGCCGAACACTGAAGCTTTCTTT.

This clonotype was observed many times. This chain joins TRBV5-1 and TRBJ2-6; 9 nucleotides agree with TRBD1. Germline values: CDR1 SGHRS, CDR2 YFSETQ. V lost 0 bases to trimming and J lost 0 bases; unmatched junction nucleotides: 4. The CDR3 is 18 residues long. The DNA of the CDR3 is TGCGCCAGCAGCTTGGCCGTACAGGGGGCCTCTGGGGCCAACGTCCTGACTTTC. As protein: CASSLAVQGASGANVLTF. Together with reference TRBV5-1 and TRBJ2-6, the CDR3 gives the full variable domain: KAGVTQTPRYLIKTRGQQVTLSCSPISGHRSVSWYQQTPGQGLQFLFEYFSETQRNKGNFPGRFSGRQFSNSRSEMNVSTLELGDSALYLCASSLAVQGASGANVLTFGAGSRLTVL.

This clonotype was seen only a few times. The gene calls are TRBV5-1 and TRBJ1-1; D might be TRBD1 (5 bases). V lost 7 bases, J lost 4 bases, and 20 bases lay in between. The germline CDR1 and CDR2 sequences are SGHRS and YFSETQ. This CDR3 contains 15 residues. For the CDR3, the DNA is TGCGCCAGCCGTGCCGGGGCAGAAACGGGCACTGAAGCTTTCTTT. Encoded protein: CASRAGAETGTEAFF. The whole variable domain, filled in from reference TRBV5-1 and TRBJ1-1, reads KAGVTQTPRYLIKTRGQQVTLSCSPISGHRSVSWYQQTPGQGLQFLFEYFSETQRNKGNFPGRFSGRQFSNSRSEMNVSTLELGDSALYLCASRAGAETGTEAFFGQGTRLTVV.

The chain joins TRBV2 to TRBJ1-2; D is undetermined. The CDR3 runs to 11 residues. The germline V and J ends were trimmed by 6 bases and 5 bases, with 7 bases remaining between them. The germline CDR1 and CDR2 sequences are SNHLY and FYNNEI. CDR3 DNA: TGTGCCAGCAGAAGGGAGTATGGCTACACCTTC. Its translation is CASRREYGYTF.

The rearrangement links TRBV20-1 to TRBJ2-1; D remains unclear. Trimming left V 2 bases short and J 13 bases short, with 12 bases between. The germline V gene has CDR1 DFQATT and CDR2 SNEGSKA (reference sequence). The CDR3 extends over 11 amino acids. CDR3 region: CSARRQLQQFF. The DNA for the CDR3 is TGCAGTGCTAGAAGGCAGTTACAACAGTTCTTC.

The sample holds many counts of this clonotype. V and J are TRBV27 and TRBJ1-6, with TRBD1 as a possible D gene (6 bases). Germline CDR1 MNHEY, CDR2 SMNVEV (reference sequence). V lost 9 bases, J lost 9 bases, and 27 bases lay in between. This CDR3 has 17 residues. In DNA form, the CDR3 reads TGTGCCAGTCGGGCCAGCTTTGACAGGCTTTTGAGTTCACCCCTCCACTTT. Its protein product is CASRASFDRLLSSPLHF.

This chain uses TRBV28 with TRBJ1-1; 11 positions match TRBD1. V shed 6 bases, J shed 0 bases, and the junction held 18 bases outside the gene matches. Germline CDR1 MDHEN, CDR2 SYDVKM. The CDR3 has 20 residues. CDR3 bases: TGTGCCAGCAGCTTTGCCTCCTCTTGGACAGGGGGCTCCATGAACACTGAAGCTTTCTTT. It codes for CASSFASSWTGGSMNTEAFF.

The sample holds a few counts of this clonotype. The rearrangement links TRBV5-1 to TRBJ1-6; D is uncertain. Germline values: CDR1 SGHRS, CDR2 YFSETQ. This CDR3 region has 13 residues. V lost 2 bases to trimming and J lost 10 bases, with 10 bases between them. The DNA of the CDR3 is TGCGCCAGCAGCTTTGAAGGGAACTCACCCCTCCACTTT. It yields the protein CASSFEGNSPLHF. Combining the CDR3 with reference TRBV5-1 and TRBJ1-6 gives the whole variable domain KAGVTQTPRYLIKTRGQQVTLSCSPISGHRSVSWYQQTPGQGLQFLFEYFSETQRNKGNFPGRFSGRQFSNSRSEMNVSTLELGDSALYLCASSFEGNSPLHFGNGTRLTVT.

The J gene is TRBJ1-1, the V gene TRBV6-5, with D perhaps matching TRBD1 (5 bases). Trimming removed 6 bases from V and 2 bases from J, with 13 bases in between. This CDR3 region has 14 residues. CDR1 and CDR2 (germline): MNHEY, SVGAGI. Here the CDR3 DNA reads TGTGCCAGCAGGTACGGGGGGTTAAACACTGAAGCTTTCTTT. Translating it yields CASRYGGLNTEAFF.

The CDR3 protein is CSAHLKGGRWEQYF. CDR3 in DNA: TGCAGTGCCCATCTTAAAGGGGGCCGTTGGGAGCAGTACTTC. The chain recombines TRBV20-1 with TRBJ2-7, with TRBD1 matching 7 bases. This CDR3 spans 14 amino acids. CDR1 and CDR2 from the germline V gene are DFQATT and SNEGSKA (reference sequence). Losses at the gene ends were 6 bases for V and 7 bases for J; bases not matched to a gene: 15.

This chain connects TRBV6-1 to TRBJ1-2; D remains unclear. CDR1 is MNHNS and CDR2 is SASEGT in the germline V gene. There are 12 residues in the CDR3. The ends were cut back, 3 bases at V and 5 bases at J, with 7 bases in the middle. The CDR3, as DNA: TGTGCCAGCAGTGATAGGTCTTATGGCTACACCTTC. Translation gives CASSDRSYGYTF.

This clonotype was seen a few times. The chain is built from TRBV4-1 and TRBJ2-1; D gene unclear. Between the trimmed V and J ends, which lost 5 bases and 4 bases, there was a span of 9 bases. From germline, CDR1 is MGHRA and CDR2 YSYEKL. CDR3 size: 13 residues. The CDR3: CASSTQLYNEQFF. CDR3 bases: TGCGCCAGCAGCACCCAGCTTTACAATGAGCAGTTCTTC.

The V call is TRBV25-1, the J call TRBJ1-2; D is unclear. V lost 1 base and J 2 bases, leaving 11 bases between the germline ends. Germline loops: CDR1 MGHDK, CDR2 SYGVNS. The CDR3 is 15 amino acids. The CDR3: CASSELGGGNYGYTF. The CDR3 nucleotides are TGTGCCAGCAGTGAATTGGGAGGAGGGAACTATGGCTACACCTTC.

This clonotype was seen a handful of times. CDR3 sequence reads: CASSYLERYNEQFF. CDR3 coding DNA: TGTGCCAGCAGTTACTTGGAGCGGTACAATGAGCAGTTCTTC. The V call is TRBV6-5, the J call TRBJ2-1; D possibly corresponds to TRBD2 (5 bases). Germline V gene data show CDR1 as MNHEY and CDR2 as SVGAGI. The CDR3 length is 14 residues. V lost 1 base and J lost 4, with 8 bases in between.

This clonotype was recorded many times. The V call is TRBV4-1, the J call TRBJ2-5; 10 bases map to TRBD2. The germline V gene has CDR1 MGHRA and CDR2 YSYEKL. The CDR3 extends over 19 amino acids. V gave up 0 bases and J gave up 2 bases; unmatched junction bases: 12. The CDR3 DNA reads as TGCGCCAGCAGCCAAGAGGGGCCGGGACTAGCGCGAAGACAAGAGACCCAGTACTTC. Translating it yields CASSQEGPGLARRQETQYF.

Ten or more counts support this clonotype. This rearrangement joins TRBV20-1 to TRBJ2-3; D remains unclear. V was clipped by 0 bases and J by 0 bases, with 7 bases between them. Germline CDR1 reads DFQATT; CDR2 reads SNEGSKA (reference sequence). This CDR3 spans 14 amino acids. CDR3 DNA sequence: TGCAGTGCTAGAGAGCCGGCAAGCACAGATACGCAGTATTTT. Its translation is CSAREPASTDTQYF.

The V call is TRBV7-3, the J call TRBJ2-5; maybe TRBD2 (6 bases). V was trimmed by 2 bases and J by 2 bases, leaving 9 bases between them. CDR1 and CDR2 (germline): SGHTA, FQGTGA. The CDR3 spans 14 residues. The CDR3 DNA reads TGTGCCAGCAGCTTACGTAGCGGTCAAGAGACCCAGTACTTC. Amino acid sequence: CASSLRSGQETQYF.

In its sample, this clonotype was seen a few times. V is TRBV6-6 and J is TRBJ2-4; TRBD2 aligns across 9 bases. J was trimmed by 4 bases and V by 0 bases; bases with no gene match: 10. From germline, CDR1 is MNHNY and CDR2 SVGAGI (reference sequence). This CDR3 has 18 residues. CDR3 residues: CASSYSGGGRALKNIQYF. CDR3 in DNA: TGTGCCAGCAGTTACTCGGGCGGCGGGAGGGCCCTTAAAAACATTCAGTACTTC.

This clonotype was recorded many times. The CDR3 is CASSATGGDSTNSNQPQHF. Written as DNA, the CDR3 is TGTGCCAGCTCAGCCACCGGGGGCGACAGCACTAATAGCAATCAGCCCCAGCATTTT. The chain is built from TRBV18 and TRBJ1-5; perhaps TRBD1 as D (6 bases). Trimming took 5 bases from V and 0 from J, leaving 23 bases between them. This CDR3 contains 19 residues. Germline-derived CDR1 and CDR2 are KGHSH and LQKENI.

This clonotype showed up many times. The rearrangement joins TRBV20-1 to TRBJ2-1; 15 nucleotides agree with TRBD2. Unmatched junction bases numbered 10, after V lost 5 bases and J lost 8 bases. CDR1 DFQATT and CDR2 SNEGSKA come from the germline V gene (reference sequence). The CDR3 runs to 16 residues. CDR3 amino acids: CSALTGLAGGTYEQFF. In DNA form, the CDR3 reads TGCAGTGCTCTTACGGGACTAGCGGGAGGTACCTATGAGCAGTTCTTC.

The chain uses TRBV29-1 and TRBJ2-5; D call uncertain. V lost 6 bases and J 1 base, leaving 12 bases between the germline ends. The CDR3 is 13 amino acids. Germline values: CDR1 SQVTM, CDR2 ANQGSEA. The CDR3 protein is CSVGRWVQETQYF. The CDR3 region has the DNA TGCAGCGTCGGGCGGTGGGTCCAAGAGACCCAGTACTTC.

In its sample, this clonotype ranks as medium-sized. The chain links TRBV28 to TRBJ2-7; 11 bases line up with TRBD1. The CDR3 runs 15 residues. The ends lost 7 bases at V and 5 bases at J; junction bases unmatched: 10. Germline V gives CDR1 MDHEN, CDR2 SYDVKM. CDR3 in DNA: TGTGCCAGCACCTTTCAGGGACAGGGGGGGAACGAGCAGTACTTC. Its protein is CASTFQGQGGNEQYF.

The chain links TRBV29-1 to TRBJ2-1; D perhaps matches TRBD2 (5 bases). Germline loops: CDR1 SQVTM, CDR2 ANQGSEA. Trimming left V 6 bases short and J 5 bases short, with 11 bases between. The CDR3 runs 12 residues. As DNA, the CDR3 is TGCAGCGTGGCCCCCGGGGACAATGAGCAGTTCTTC. Encoded protein: CSVAPGDNEQFF.

This clonotype was detected ten times or more. This sequence joins TRBV30 and TRBJ1-1; D unresolved. The CDR3 has 14 amino acids. Germline V gene sequence: CDR1 GTSNPN, CDR2 SVGIG (reference sequence). Trimming shortened V by 4 bases and J by 0 bases, and 12 bases separated the two germline ends. CDR3 region: CAWTPERVNTEAFF. DNA for the CDR3: TGTGCCTGGACGCCCGAGAGGGTGAACACTGAAGCTTTCTTT.

This clonotype appeared many times. This chain links TRBV29-1 with TRBJ2-7; no firm D call. CDR3 length equals 15 residues. The germline CDR1 and CDR2 sequences are SQVTM and ANQGSEA. The V gene lost 4 bases and the J gene lost 5 bases, with 21 bases spanning the gap. CDR3 in amino acids: CSVVIVARTSHEQYF. In DNA, the CDR3 is TGCAGCGTTGTGATCGTCGCCAGGACCTCACACGAGCAGTACTTC.

This clonotype was recorded many times. V gene TRBV20-1 combines with J gene TRBJ1-4; D unresolved. V was shortened by 3 bases and J by 8 bases, with 7 bases between the two germline ends. CDR1 and CDR2 (germline): DFQATT, SNEGSKA (reference sequence). The CDR3 consists of 11 residues. CDR3 sequence reads: CSASLGEKLFF. CDR3 in DNA: TGCAGTGCTAGTTTAGGGGAAAAACTGTTTTTT.

Of note for this clonotype: This clone may be a read error of a much larger clone one base away. Here the CDR3 omits its conserved ending phenylalanine or tryptophan, so a read error is the likely source. The J gene is TRBJ2-7, the V gene TRBV29-1; D is possibly TRBD1 or TRBD2 (5 bases each). Germline V gives CDR1 SQVTM, CDR2 ANQGSEA. Deletions cut 1 base from V and 9 bases from J, with 16 bases between. The CDR3 has 13 residues. The CDR3 reads CSVEGRPGTGQYL. DNA of the CDR3: TGCAGCGTTGAAGGGAGACCGGGGACCGGGCAGTACCTC.

This clonotype was detected ten times or more. The chain has TRBV12-3 or TRBV12-4 and TRBJ1-1; D might be TRBD1 (5 bases). The CDR3 consists of 15 residues. Trimming stripped 3 bases from V and 1 base from J, with 12 bases between. CDR3 loop: CASSFEGGQNTEAFF. DNA of the CDR3: TGTGCCAGCAGTTTCGAGGGTGGACAGAACACTGAAGCTTTCTTT.

This clonotype occurred many times. A junction boundary mismatches the germline segment, possibly from a read error. The chain carries TRBV12-3 or TRBV12-4 and TRBJ1-3; D not certain. This CDR3 comprises 16 residues. DNA of the CDR3: TGTGCCAGCACTTTAAGGGCCGAATTATCTGGAAACACCATATATTTT. This gives the protein CASTLRAELSGNTIYF.

This clonotype was detected only a few times. This chain links TRBV5-6 with TRBJ2-3; D gene ambiguous. The germline CDR1 and CDR2 sequences are SGHDT and YYEEEE. V was cut by 3 bases and J by 6 bases, with 8 bases left in between. The CDR3 is 12 residues long. The CDR3 coding sequence is TGTGCCAGCAGCTCGGACCCCGATACGCAGTATTTT. Amino acid sequence: CASSSDPDTQYF.